Sequencing of this T cell receptor (beta chain) was carried out in a study of OX40 agonist ivuxolimab in advanced cancers. About the study: The diagnoses of dose-escalation patients were hepatocellular carcinoma, melanoma, renal cell or head and neck cancer.

Worth noting for this clone: Antigen unknown.

The method was immunoSEQ multiplex PCR; TCRdb's version includes in-frame clones alone and lacks a portion of them. The sample has 70,000 or so clones; 60% to 85% are singletons. From germline, CDR1 is LNHDA and CDR2 SQIVND (reference sequence). The V end lost 6 bases, the J end lost 3 bases, and 17 bases lay between the germline ends. The CDR3 totals 15 residues. Findings and caveats of the study: Researchers report that CD8+ T cells had, on average, more expanded clones than CD4+. Also present in some nonresponders was a low level of normalized T-cell clonal expansion.

This sequence originates from an adult with an advanced solid tumor such as melanoma, head and neck, liver or kidney cancer. The J gene is TRBJ1-1, the V gene TRBV19, with a weak D call TRBD1 (5 bases). Specimen: CD4+ or CD8+ T cells sorted from blood, collected in a trial of the OX40 agonist ivuxolimab. The CDR3 sequence is CASRSEGRVYTEAFF. The CDR3 DNA reads as TGTGCCAGTAGGTCCGAAGGCAGGGTGTACACTGAAGCTTTCTTT.